The 16 T cell receptor beta chains in this list originate from one sample, sequenced in a study of technical replicates of blood from a handful of donors. Assay: immunoSEQ multiplex PCR; the TCRdb copy retains only in-frame clones and omits some. The sample holds about 79,000 clones, about 90% seen once. The sequenced sample consisted of T cells isolated from PBMCs. These receptors were collected from a human donor in good health. Some clones in this sample may be carry-over from other donors' samples.

The chain has TRBV18 and TRBJ2-7; 9 bases match TRBD2. V dropped 0 bases and J dropped 5; count of bases not matched to a gene: 8. From germline, CDR1 is KGHSH and CDR2 LQKENI. CDR3 length: 16 residues. The DNA for the CDR3 is TGTGCCAGCTCACCACCAGTTGTAGCGGGAGTTGACGAGCAGTACTTC. This translates into CASSPPVVAGVDEQYF.

V and J are TRBV5-4 and TRBJ2-5, with 9 nucleotides matching TRBD1. After removal of 4 bases from V and 6 bases from J, the junction contained 4 bases not matched to a gene. The CDR3 has 13 amino acids. CDR1 is SGHNT, CDR2 YYREEE, per germline (reference sequence). CDR3 sequence: CASSQDRGQTQYF. As DNA, the CDR3 is TGTGCCAGCAGCCAGGACAGGGGCCAGACCCAGTACTTC.

The chain combines TRBV29-1 with TRBJ1-1; 7 positions match TRBD1. Germline CDR1 SQVTM, CDR2 ANQGSEA. The CDR3 has 14 amino acids. After removal of 7 bases from V and 1 base from J, the junction contained 9 bases not matched to a gene. CDR3 sequence: CSGVDRLGNTEAFF. DNA of the CDR3: TGCAGCGGGGTGGACAGGCTTGGGAACACTGAAGCTTTCTTT.

This rearrangement joins TRBV11-3 to TRBJ1-1; 10 bases map to TRBD1. The germline CDR1 and CDR2 sequences are SGHNT and YENEEA. Unmatched junction bases numbered 2, after V lost 4 bases and J lost 6 bases. This CDR3 is 13 amino acids long. In nucleotides, the CDR3 is TGTGCCAGCAGCTGGGACAGGGGCGCTGAAGCTTTCTTT. Protein product: CASSWDRGAEAFF.

The rearrangement joins TRBV29-1 to TRBJ1-1, with 7 bases aligning to TRBD1. There are 14 residues in the CDR3. CDR1 and CDR2 from the germline V gene are SQVTM and ANQGSEA. The J segment lost 6 bases and the V segment lost 2 bases, leaving 9 bases of the junction unmatched. CDR3: CSVENRDSVSEAFF. Written as DNA, the CDR3 is TGCAGCGTTGAAAACCGGGACAGCGTCTCTGAAGCTTTCTTT. Supplemented by reference TRBV29-1 and TRBJ1-1, the full variable domain reads SAVISQKPSRDICQRGTSLTIQCQVDSQVTMMFWYRQQPGQSLTLIATANQGSEATYESGFVIDKFPISRPNLTFSTLTVSNMSPEDSSIYLCSVENRDSVSEAFFGQGTRLTVV.

This rearrangement joins TRBV4-2 to TRBJ1-2, with a possible D match to TRBD1 (5 bases). This CDR3 comprises 14 residues. Germline CDR1 and CDR2: LGHNA and YNFKEQ. Trimming stripped 0 bases from V and 2 bases from J, with 7 bases between. The CDR3 region is CASSQDRGNYGYTF. Written as DNA, the CDR3 is TGTGCCAGCAGCCAAGATAGGGGCAACTATGGCTACACCTTC.

This clone was seen only once. The gene calls are TRBV6-6 and TRBJ2-7, with 10 bases identical to TRBD1. V was clipped by 5 bases and J by 2 bases; unmatched bases: 6. CDR3 length equals 15 residues. CDR1 MNHNY and CDR2 SVGAGI come from the germline V gene (reference sequence). The CDR3 nucleotides read TGTGCCAGCAGTGCCCGGGACAGGGGAGCCTACGAGCAGTACTTC. This gives the protein CASSARDRGAYEQYF.

The chain employs TRBV12-5 and TRBJ2-5; TRBD2 agrees at 11 bases. The J call could be wrong; TRBJ2-7 is a better fit for the DNA end. The CDR3 covers 18 residues. Germline V lookup: CDR1 LGHNT, CDR2 FRNRAP. The CDR3 DNA reads TGTGCTAGTGGTTTGGTTATTACCGGGACTAGCGGCTCCTACGAGCAGTACTTC. Protein: CASGLVITGTSGSYEQYF.

Here the CDR3 DNA reads TGTGCCAGCTCACCATTACAGGTCGACAGGAGAGGCTACACCTTC. Translation: CASSPLQVDRRGYTF. The chain carries TRBV18 and TRBJ1-2; TRBD1 might be the D (6 bases). The V gene's germline CDR1 is KGHSH and CDR2 LQKENI. Trimming removed 2 bases from V and 8 bases from J, with 18 bases in between. The CDR3 is 15 residues long.

This rearrangement joins TRBV30 to TRBJ2-3; D is unclear. The CDR3 has 13 amino acids. V lost 0 bases to trimming and J lost 0 bases, with 4 bases between them. In germline, CDR1 is GTSNPN, CDR2 SVGIG (reference sequence). The CDR3 sequence is CAWSVGSTDTQYF. Here the CDR3 DNA reads TGTGCCTGGAGTGTTGGCAGCACAGATACGCAGTATTTT.

The CDR3 DNA follows: TGTGCCACTGGGACAGGGGGTTCCGGGGAGCTGTTTTTT. This encodes CATGTGGSGELFF. The J gene is TRBJ2-2, the V gene TRBV6-5, with TRBD1 matching over 11 bases. Per the germline V gene, CDR1 is MNHEY and CDR2 is SVGAGI. V was clipped by 10 bases and J by 6 bases; unmatched bases: 4. This CDR3 contains 13 residues.

The V gene is TRBV2, the J gene TRBJ2-1; TRBD2 agrees at 7 bases. Trimming took 4 bases from V and 0 from J; bases not matched to a gene: 12. CDR3 length: 18 residues. The germline CDR1 and CDR2 sequences are SNHLY and FYNNEI. CDR3 sequence: CASSVWPAGSSSYNEQFF. DNA of the CDR3: TGTGCCAGCAGTGTGTGGCCAGCGGGGTCTAGCTCCTACAATGAGCAGTTCTTC. Full variable domain (outside the CDR3, taken from reference TRBV2 and TRBJ2-1): EPEVTQTPSHQVTQMGQEVILRCVPISNHLYFYWYRQILGQKVEFLVSFYNNEISEKSEIFDDQFSVERPDGSNFTLKIRSTKLEDSAMYFCASSVWPAGSSSYNEQFFGPGTRLTVL.

This chain uses TRBV5-1 with TRBJ1-4, with 7 bases identical to TRBD1. Germline V CDR1 and CDR2: SGHRS, YFSETQ. CDR3 size: 16 residues. J gave up 3 bases and V 3 bases, and 8 bases lay outside the gene matches. The CDR3 nucleotides read TGCGCCAGCAGCTGGCGAACAGGGGAAGCTAATGAAAAACTGTTTTTT. It is translated as CASSWRTGEANEKLFF.

The CDR3, as DNA: TGTGCCAGTAGTACCTCGACCGGGACTAGCGGGAGGCCGTCCCAGTACTTC. Protein: CASSTSTGTSGRPSQYF. V usage is TRBV19 and J usage is TRBJ2-5, with 15 bases lining up with TRBD2. The CDR3 covers 17 residues. From germline, CDR1 is LNHDA and CDR2 SQIVND (reference sequence). The ends lost 4 bases at V and 9 bases at J; junction bases unmatched: 12.

The genes are TRBV6-1 and TRBJ1-4, with D uncertain. In germline, CDR1 is MNHNS, CDR2 SASEGT. Trimming left V 4 bases short and J 3 bases short, with 3 bases between. CDR3 length equals 12 residues. The CDR3, as DNA: TGTGCCAGCAGTGCGGCTAATGAAAAACTGTTTTTT. It translates to CASSAANEKLFF.

The chain's CDR3 is CASSPRGDTEAFF. In DNA, the CDR3 is TGCGCCAGCAGCCCCAGAGGTGACACTGAAGCTTTCTTT. The rearrangement links TRBV5-1 to TRBJ1-1; D gene uncertain. Germline lookup yields CDR1 SGHRS and CDR2 YFSETQ. The CDR3 runs 13 residues. With 4 bases removed from V and 3 bases from J, the gap between germline ends came to 10 bases.